This T cell receptor (beta chain) was captured by sequencing in a study of shared clonotypes between healthy human individuals. Notes on the study in general: Having only a few donors restricted how much genetic and exposure-history diversity was captured.

The V and J ends lost 2 bases and 3 bases respectively, with 8 bases between them. Germline lookup yields CDR1 SGDLS and CDR2 YYNGEE. This CDR3 comprises 14 residues. Concerning this clone itself: What it binds is unknown.

CD8 cells classed as naive were CD45RO-negative and positively selected for CCR7, excluding terminally differentiated effector memory CD45RA+ cells. Each sample came from a Caucasian adult donor living in Nashville, Tennessee. This table comes from immunoSEQ multiplex PCR, and its TCRdb copy is limited to in-frame clones, with some not included. The data contain about 2,200,000 clones, about 93% of them singletons. Input material: naive CD8+ T cells from PBMCs. This chain joins TRBV9 and TRBJ2-2; D gene uncertain. The receptor was derived from a man younger than 35 in good health. Some clones in this sample may be carry-over from other donors' samples. DNA for the CDR3: TGTGCCAGCAGCGTCGCTACCTACACCGGGGAGCTGTTTTTT. Its protein product is CASSVATYTGELFF.